Following are 14 T cell receptor beta chains from one sample sequenced in a study of blood T cells in healthy people across ages. Then a second PCR, running about 7 to 11 cycles, was carried out with a sample-barcoded 5' primer and a J-beta primer mix. TCRdb reanalysed the 5' RACE reads using MiXCR and keeps one entry per CDR3 protein. Of fewer than 700,000 distinct CDR3 sequences in the sample, less than 60% are singletons; the top ten hold 20% to 25%. Sequences were obtained from blood. Receptors were obtained from a man aged 80 or over in good health.

This CDR3 reads CTARWSDEQFF. CDR3 nucleotides: TGCACCGCCCGCTGGAGCGATGAGCAGTTCTTC. This chain links TRBV29-1 with TRBJ2-1; D uncertain. The V gene's germline CDR1 is SQVTM and CDR2 ANQGSEA. The CDR3 sequence is 11 residues long.

This clonotype was found many times. The V and J genes are TRBV6-5 and TRBJ2-1; D is possibly TRBD1 or TRBD2 (5 bases each). This CDR3 is 14 amino acids long. Between the trimmed V and J ends, which lost 2 bases and 5 bases, there was a span of 10 bases. Germline assignment: CDR1 MNHEY and CDR2 SVGAGI. The CDR3 is CASSYLRGDNEQFF. In nucleotides, the CDR3 is TGTGCCAGCAGTTACCTTCGAGGGGACAATGAGCAGTTCTTC.

The chain employs TRBV10-3 and TRBJ1-5, with 7 bases that match TRBD1. Germline V lookup: CDR1 ENHRY, CDR2 SYGVKD. The CDR3 length is 15 residues. With V trimmed by 4 bases and J by 0 bases, 3 bases remained unmatched. The DNA for the CDR3 is TGTGCCATCAGTGGGCAGGGGGATAGCAATCAGCCCCAGCATTTT. Amino acid sequence: CAISGQGDSNQPQHF.

The chain employs TRBV27 and TRBJ1-2, with D possibly being TRBD1 (5 bases). The V gene lost 5 bases and the J gene lost 0 bases, with 19 bases spanning the gap. Looked up from germline, CDR1 is MNHEY and CDR2 is SMNVEV (reference sequence). The CDR3 consists of 17 residues. The CDR3 DNA is TGTGCCAGCAGTAAGCGGGGCAGGGCTACCCCTAACTATGGCTACACCTTC. It is translated as CASSKRGRATPNYGYTF.

Comment on this clonotype: The CDR3 does not end in the conserved phenylalanine or tryptophan, so this is likely a read error. The rearrangement links TRBV27 to TRBJ2-3; D is undetermined. CDR1 and CDR2 (germline): MNHEY, SMNVEV (reference sequence). Trimming stripped 3 bases from V and 0 bases from J, with 10 bases between. This CDR3 has 15 residues. This CDR3 is CASSFDVDSTDTQYS. The CDR3 region has the DNA TGTGCCAGCAGTTTCGACGTTGACAGCACAGATACGCAGTATTCT.

The table lists this clonotype with a few counts. The chain combines TRBV29-1 with TRBJ2-4; 9 bases match TRBD1. CDR1 and CDR2 (germline): SQVTM, ANQGSEA. V was clipped by 7 bases and J by 7 bases; unmatched bases: 11. The CDR3 is 14 amino acids. CDR3 in amino acids: CSAVPGQGMNIQYF. Written as DNA, the CDR3 is TGCAGCGCAGTCCCGGGACAGGGAATGAACATTCAGTACTTC.

Regarding this clonotype: The junction shows a germline mismatch at one end, possibly a read error. The chain is built from TRBV7-9 and TRBJ2-7; no clear D gene. The CDR3 totals 12 residues. CDR1 and CDR2 (germline): SEHNR, FQNEAQ (reference sequence). This chain's CDR3 is CSSSLAPYEQYF. As DNA, the CDR3 is TGTTCCAGCAGCCTGGCTCCCTACGAGCAGTACTTC.

J is TRBJ2-2 and V is TRBV2; the D gene could be TRBD1 or TRBD2 (5 bases each). The V end lost 4 bases, the J end lost 6 bases, and 15 bases lay between the germline ends. CDR3 size: 15 residues. The germline CDR1 and CDR2 sequences are SNHLY and FYNNEI. CDR3 DNA: TGTGCCAGCAGTGGGCGTAGCAGAGGGGCCGGGGAGCTGTTTTTT. Translated: CASSGRSRGAGELFF.

The V gene is TRBV14, the J gene TRBJ2-2; D call uncertain. The ends were cut back, 1 base at V and 6 bases at J, with 6 bases in the middle. CDR3 length equals 13 residues. The germline V gene encodes CDR1 SGHDN and CDR2 FVKESK. CDR3 DNA: TGTGCCAGCAGCCAAGTGGTGGCCGGGGAGCTGTTTTTT. It codes for CASSQVVAGELFF.

The genes are TRBV5-1 and TRBJ1-1, with D unclear. The germline CDR1 and CDR2 sequences are SGHRS and YFSETQ. The V end lost 0 bases, the J end lost 5 bases, and 20 bases lay between the germline ends. The CDR3 runs 17 residues. The CDR3 sequence is CASSLEAVVRSNTEAFF. The CDR3 nucleotides read TGCGCCAGCAGCTTGGAGGCAGTCGTCCGGTCGAATACTGAAGCTTTCTTT. The full variable domain, rest sourced from reference TRBV5-1 and TRBJ1-1, is KAGVTQTPRYLIKTRGQQVTLSCSPISGHRSVSWYQQTPGQGLQFLFEYFSETQRNKGNFPGRFSGRQFSNSRSEMNVSTLELGDSALYLCASSLEAVVRSNTEAFFGQGTRLTVV.

The genes are TRBV20-1 and TRBJ2-4; D is perhaps TRBD1 or TRBD2 (5 bases each). Trimming cost V 7 bases and J 13 bases, with 23 bases left between them. Germline CDR1 is DFQATT and CDR2 is SNEGSKA (reference sequence). The CDR3 totals 13 residues. The CDR3 DNA follows: TGCAGTGTTAGGCGTCCGGGGCGCAATGAGCAGTACTTC. It is translated as CSVRRPGRNEQYF.

The rearrangement links TRBV6-5 to TRBJ2-1; 10 bases agree with TRBD1. The length of the CDR3 is 13 residues. CDR1 is MNHEY, CDR2 SVGAGI, per germline. J was trimmed by 12 bases and V by 6 bases; bases with no gene match: 8. The CDR3: CASSRDRGYGQFF. CDR3 DNA sequence: TGTGCCAGCAGCAGGGACAGGGGCTACGGGCAGTTCTTC.

The J gene is TRBJ2-1, the V gene TRBV6-2 or TRBV6-3; D is perhaps TRBD1 (6 bases). Germline V gives CDR1 MNHEY, CDR2 SVGEGT. V lost 6 bases and J 4 bases, leaving 10 bases between the germline ends. The CDR3 has 13 amino acids. The CDR3 spells CASRVQGYNEQFF. CDR3 DNA sequence: TGTGCCAGCAGGGTACAGGGATACAATGAGCAGTTCTTC.

This clonotype has just a few counts. The V call is TRBV27, the J call TRBJ2-7; TRBD1 matches at 7 bases. From germline, CDR1 is MNHEY and CDR2 SMNVEV (reference sequence). V shed 0 bases and J 2 bases; nucleotides not matched to a gene: 13. The length of the CDR3 is 18 residues. The CDR3 region is CASSLSAPDRVAPYEQYF. CDR3 bases: TGTGCCAGCAGTTTATCGGCACCCGACAGGGTGGCCCCCTACGAGCAGTACTTC.